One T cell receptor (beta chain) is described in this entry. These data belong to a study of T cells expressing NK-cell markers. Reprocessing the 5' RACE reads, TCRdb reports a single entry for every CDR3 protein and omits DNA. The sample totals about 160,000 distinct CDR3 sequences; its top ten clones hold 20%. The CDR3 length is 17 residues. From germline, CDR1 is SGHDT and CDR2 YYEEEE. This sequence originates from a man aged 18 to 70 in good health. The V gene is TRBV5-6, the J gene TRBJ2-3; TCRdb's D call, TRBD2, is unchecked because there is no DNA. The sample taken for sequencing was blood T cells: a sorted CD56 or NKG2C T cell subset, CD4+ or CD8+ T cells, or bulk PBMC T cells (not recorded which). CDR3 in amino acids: CASSLASAGIGTDTQYF.